The rows below give T cell receptor beta chains drawn from one sample of a study of T cells in Graves' hyperthyroidism and ophthalmopathy. TCRdb ran MiXCR on the multiplex PCR reads and lists one entry per CDR3 protein. Seen here are some 180,000 distinct CDR3 sequences, around 15% observed once, and the top ten hold roughly 30%. The sequenced sample was blood. Every receptor here comes from a woman in her forties or fifties with Graves' hyperthyroidism. The CDR3 runs from the conserved cysteine through the conserved F or W. A D gene is named only where the DNA matches it firmly. Only some rows state a clone size, as once, few, many or a class for expanded clones.

TRBV5-5,TRBJ1-1,TRBD1,many,CASRIGQGYTEAFF,TGTGCCAGCAGGATAGGACAGGGCTACACTGAAGCTTTCTTT
TRBV28,TRBJ1-3,.,many,CASTPLPTAGQGNTIYF,TGTGCCAGCACCCCACTTCCGACGGCCGGTCAGGGGAACACCATATATTTT
TRBV7-2,TRBJ2-7,.,many,CASSLVMEAYKQYF,TGTGCCAGCAGCTTAGTCATGGAGGCCTACAAGCAGTACTTC
TRBV11-2,TRBJ1-1,.,.,CASSFYGTTKSAFF,TGTGCCAGCAGCTTCTATGGGACAACTAAGTCAGCTTTCTTT
TRBV28,TRBJ1-5,.,many,CASSLWDESNQPQHF,TGTGCCAGCAGTTTATGGGATGAGAGCAATCAGCCCCAGCATTTT
TRBV7-8,TRBJ2-1,.,many,CASSLVGSSYNEQFF,TGTGCCAGCAGCTTAGTAGGAAGCTCCTACAATGAGCAGTTCTTC
TRBV11-1,TRBJ2-5,.,.,CASSSRNPETQYF,TGTGCCAGCAGCTCCAGGAACCCAGAGACCCAGTACTTC
TRBV4-2,TRBJ1-4,.,few,CASSEQAQHEKLFF,TGTGCCAGCAGCGAGCAGGCACAGCACGAAAAACTGTTTTTT
TRBV29-1,TRBJ2-3,.,many,CSVDNTFTDTQYF,TGCAGCGTTGACAATACTTTCACAGATACGCAGTATTTT
TRBV7-2,TRBJ1-1,.,many,CASSLLGLGAFF,TGTGCCAGCAGCTTACTCGGTCTGGGAGCTTTCTTT
TRBV6-2/TRBV6-3,TRBJ2-3,.,many,CASAMRGSTDTQYF,TGTGCCAGCGCTATGAGGGGAAGCACAGATACGCAGTATTTT
TRBV18,TRBJ1-5,.,.,CASSPTDGNQPQHF,TGTGCCAGCTCACCCACGGACGGGAATCAGCCCCAGCATTTT
TRBV19,TRBJ2-7,TRBD1,few,CASSSTGTGINEQYF,TGTGCCAGTAGTTCAACCGGGACAGGGATCAACGAGCAGTACTTC
TRBV7-9,TRBJ2-1,.,many,CASSFGVGEQFF,TGTGCCAGCAGCTTCGGGGTAGGTGAGCAGTTCTTC
TRBV20-1,TRBJ1-5,TRBD1,few,CSASKGGRGQGNQPQHF,TGCAGTGCTAGTAAAGGGGGCAGGGGGCAAGGCAATCAGCCCCAGCATTTT
TRBV10-3,TRBJ1-3,.,.,CAISEGLLGAGNTIYF,TGTGCCATCAGTGAGGGATTACTCGGTGCCGGAAACACCATATATTTT
TRBV19,TRBJ1-5,TRBD1,many,CASNEDRGRQPQHF,TGTGCCAGTAACGAGGACAGGGGCCGTCAGCCCCAGCATTTT
TRBV7-8,TRBJ2-5,.,many,CASSLVRLLGSQETQYF,TGTGCCAGCAGCTTAGTCCGGCTTTTGGGGTCCCAAGAGACCCAGTACTTC
TRBV27,TRBJ1-3,.,many,CASKSNAGNTIYF,TGTGCCAGCAAATCTAATGCTGGAAACACCATATATTTT
TRBV20-1,TRBJ2-7,.,many,CSATGDLSYEQYF,TGCAGTGCTACCGGGGACCTCTCCTACGAGCAGTACTTC
TRBV13,TRBJ2-4,TRBD2,.,CASSLEGSSGVHIQYF,TGTGCCAGCAGCTTAGAGGGTTCTAGCGGGGTTCACATTCAGTACTTC
TRBV20-1,TRBJ1-5,TRBD1,many,CSARSLNTGQGVDQPQHF,TGCAGTGCTAGATCTCTCAACACGGGACAGGGGGTGGATCAGCCCCAGCATTTT
TRBV6-1,TRBJ2-7,.,many,CASTDTGSYEQYF,TGTGCCAGCACGGACACTGGCTCCTACGAGCAGTACTTC
TRBV7-2,TRBJ2-3,TRBD2,.,CASSFGGGWGRDTQYF,TGTGCCAGCAGCTTCGGCGGGGGGTGGGGTCGAGATACGCAGTATTTT
TRBV18,TRBJ1-4,TRBD1,many,CASSPPDRRNEKLFF,TGTGCCAGCTCACCGCCGGACAGGCGTAATGAAAAACTGTTTTTT
TRBV15,TRBJ2-6,.,.,CATSRGGVAGANVLTF,TGTGCCACCAGCAGAGGGGGGGTGGCCGGGGCCAACGTCCTGACTTTC
TRBV28,TRBJ1-4,.,many,CASMGAIGLKEKLFF,TGTGCCAGCATGGGGGCCATAGGATTGAAGGAAAAACTGTTTTTT
TRBV2,TRBJ2-1,TRBD2,few,CASSESGLHSGEGFF,TGTGCCAGCAGTGAATCCGGGCTCCATAGCGGGGAGGGGTTCTTC
TRBV7-9,TRBJ1-1,TRBD1,few,CASSFPDRGPLNTEAFF,TGTGCCAGCAGCTTTCCGGACAGGGGGCCACTGAACACTGAAGCTTTCTTT
TRBV30,TRBJ2-7,TRBD1,.,CAWSRGQGEQYF,TGTGCCTGGAGTCGCGGACAGGGAGAGCAGTACTTC
TRBV7-2,TRBJ1-2,.,many,CASSHDTNYGYTF,TGTGCCAGCAGCCACGACACAAACTATGGCTACACCTTC
TRBV7-9,TRBJ2-3,.,many,CASSPPREDTQYF,TGTGCCAGCAGCCCCCCCAGGGAAGATACGCAGTATTTT
TRBV2,TRBJ2-5,TRBD2,many,CASSSSGGGYQETQYF,TGTGCCAGCAGTTCTAGCGGGGGGGGGTACCAAGAGACCCAGTACTTC
TRBV5-4,TRBJ2-3,.,many,CASSLPGHTDTQYF,TGTGCCAGCAGCTTGCCGGGGCACACAGATACGCAGTATTTT
TRBV29-1,TRBJ1-2,.,many,CSVQLPNYGYTF,TGCAGCGTTCAACTCCCTAACTATGGCTACACCTTC
TRBV11-2,TRBJ2-3,.,many,CASSPEGGVGTQYF,TGTGCCAGCAGCCCTGAGGGGGGGGTTGGTACGCAGTATTTT
TRBV11-3,TRBJ2-1,TRBD2,many,CASSLGGGINEQFF,TGTGCCAGCAGCCTGGGGGGGGGAATCAATGAGCAGTTCTTC
TRBV6-1,TRBJ1-5,.,many,CASSLDRNSNQPQHF,TGTGCCAGCAGCCTCGACAGGAATAGCAATCAGCCCCAGCATTTT
TRBV4-2,TRBJ2-7,TRBD1,few,CASSQGVTGGLGYEQYF,TGTGCCAGCAGCCAAGGGGTGACAGGGGGCCTCGGGTACGAGCAGTACTTC
TRBV2,TRBJ2-3,.,.,CASSASADTQYF,TGTGCCAGCAGTGCGAGTGCAGATACGCAGTATTTT
TRBV28,TRBJ1-1,.,many,CASSLAGGGNTEAFF,TGTGCCAGCAGCTTAGCGGGGGGGGGGAACACTGAAGCTTTCTTT
TRBV20-1,TRBJ2-7,.,many,CSARDLTEEQYF,TGCAGTGCTAGAGATCTCACGGAGGAGCAGTACTTC
TRBV2,TRBJ1-4,TRBD1,.,CASSLLQGLTNEKLFF,TGTGCCAGCAGTCTGCTACAGGGGCTGACTAATGAAAAACTGTTTTTT
TRBV6-1,TRBJ2-5,TRBD2,many,CASSVGGLGRGETQYF,TGTGCCAGCAGTGTCGGAGGACTCGGGAGGGGAGAGACCCAGTACTTC
TRBV27,TRBJ1-2,.,.,CASSPLRGTQYGYTF,TGTGCCAGCAGTCCCCTTCGGGGGACCCAGTATGGCTACACCTTC
TRBV6-2/TRBV6-3,TRBJ2-3,.,many,CASSLSGGNVGRQYF,TGTGCCAGCAGTCTGTCGGGGGGCAACGTCGGCCGACAGTATTTT
TRBV5-1,TRBJ2-5,.,many,CASTYQGDQETQYF,TGCGCCAGCACATACCAGGGAGACCAAGAGACCCAGTACTTC
TRBV15,TRBJ1-5,.,.,CATGILNQPQHF,TGTGCCACCGGGATCCTTAATCAGCCCCAGCATTTT
TRBV7-8,TRBJ1-2,.,many,CASSLGGGVRYGYTF,TGTGCCAGCAGCTTGGGGGGGGGAGTCCGCTATGGCTACACCTTC
TRBV7-9,TRBJ2-1,TRBD1,few,CASSLSQGASGSYNEQFF,TGTGCCAGCAGCTTATCACAGGGGGCGTCAGGCTCCTACAATGAGCAGTTCTTC
TRBV29-1,TRBJ2-6,.,many,CSVAQGTDGANVLTF,TGCAGCGTTGCGCAGGGGACGGATGGGGCCAACGTCCTGACTTTC
TRBV2,TRBJ1-5,.,many,CASSQLPGSSHQPQHF,TGTGCCAGCAGTCAACTCCCCGGCAGTTCTCATCAGCCCCAGCATTTT